This TCR beta chain was obtained from a study of blood T cell repertoires in COVID-19. Sequenced by immunoSEQ multiplex PCR; TCRdb stores in-frame clones only, minus some. The sample shows 200,000 to 250,000 clones, roughly 80% of them seen only once. V was clipped by 4 bases and J by 4 bases, with 9 bases between them. The CDR3 is 13 amino acids. The germline CDR1 and CDR2 sequences are MNHEY and SVGAGI. The receptor's source is an elderly woman with COVID-19, enrolled during active disease. The gene calls are TRBV6-5 and TRBJ2-3, with D possibly matching TRBD2 (5 bases). Sequencing used peripheral blood. This CDR3 is CASSFPGADTQYF. For the CDR3, the DNA is TGTGCCAGCAGTTTCCCCGGGGCAGATACGCAGTATTTT.